Below are 8 T cell receptor beta chains sequenced from a single sample in a study of shared clonotypes between healthy human individuals. TCRdb's table, derived via immunoSEQ multiplex PCR, lists solely in-frame clones and lacks some. The repertoire has some 2,100,000 clones, 95% of them found once; the top ten carry over 0.1%. The sequenced sample consisted of naive CD4+ T cells sorted from blood. Subset specified: CD45RA+ positively selected. The receptor source for this set is a man aged 18 to 29 in good health.

The V and J genes are TRBV4-1 and TRBJ2-7, with D unresolved. Germline V gene lookup returns CDR1 MGHRA and CDR2 YSYEKL. V was trimmed by 0 bases and J by 5 bases, leaving 11 bases between them. The CDR3 runs to 14 residues. CDR3 coding DNA: TGCGCCAGCAGCCAAGATCTATCTCGGGACGAGCAGTACTTC. Protein product: CASSQDLSRDEQYF.

The V and J genes are TRBV29-1 and TRBJ2-1, with TRBD1 as a possible D gene (6 bases). The CDR3 has 16 residues. Per the germline V gene, CDR1 is SQVTM and CDR2 is ANQGSEA. Trimming removed 5 bases at V and 0 bases at J, with 17 bases between. The CDR3 DNA reads as TGCAGCGTTCATGGGACATCCTTGAGCTCCTACAATGAGCAGTTCTTC. This sequence encodes CSVHGTSLSSYNEQFF.

The rearrangement joins TRBV5-1 to TRBJ2-5; maybe TRBD1 (6 bases). This CDR3 region has 16 residues. Germline V lookup: CDR1 SGHRS, CDR2 YFSETQ. Trimming pared 0 bases from V and 1 base from J, leaving 13 bases between. The CDR3 spells CASSLASGAGQETQYF. The CDR3 region has the DNA TGCGCCAGCAGCTTGGCCTCAGGGGCTGGCCAAGAGACCCAGTACTTC. The full variable domain, rest sourced from reference TRBV5-1 and TRBJ2-5, is KAGVTQTPRYLIKTRGQQVTLSCSPISGHRSVSWYQQTPGQGLQFLFEYFSETQRNKGNFPGRFSGRQFSNSRSEMNVSTLELGDSALYLCASSLASGAGQETQYFGPGTRLLVL.

This chain uses TRBV7-2 with TRBJ2-2; the D gene is possibly TRBD2 (6 bases). Trimming took 0 bases from V and 7 from J, leaving 12 bases between them. Germline V gene lookup returns CDR1 SGHTA and CDR2 FQGNSA. The CDR3 has 15 amino acids. The CDR3 reads CASSLARGWNGELFF. The CDR3 bases are TGTGCCAGCAGCTTAGCCCGGGGGTGGAACGGGGAGCTGTTTTTT.

This clone was found once. The chain combines TRBV5-1 with TRBJ1-6; TRBD1 is a possible D gene (5 bases). This CDR3 contains 14 residues. The germline gives CDR1 SGHRS, CDR2 YFSETQ. Between the trimmed V and J ends, which lost 0 bases and 10 bases, there was a span of 11 bases. In DNA form, the CDR3 reads TGCGCCAGCAGCTTGGAGGGACTCCCATCACCCCTCCACTTT. This codes for CASSLEGLPSPLHF.

This chain uses TRBV6-1 with TRBJ1-5; TRBD1 matches at 8 bases. The germline gives CDR1 MNHNS, CDR2 SASEGT. V lost 6 bases, J lost 5 bases, and 3 bases stayed unmatched. CDR3 length: 13 amino acids. The CDR3 loop reads CASRGQVDQPQHF. The CDR3 DNA sequence: TGTGCCAGCAGGGGACAGGTAGATCAGCCCCAGCATTTT.

V is TRBV5-4 and J is TRBJ1-2; possible D gene TRBD1, 6 bases. Germline V lookup: CDR1 SGHNT, CDR2 YYREEE (reference sequence). CDR3 size: 16 residues. The V and J ends lost 6 bases and 0 bases respectively, with 18 bases between them. The CDR3 reads CASIPGGQTSNYGYTF. The CDR3 DNA follows: TGTGCCAGCATCCCTGGGGGACAAACTTCTAACTATGGCTACACCTTC.

The chain carries TRBV6-5 and TRBJ1-1; 7 bases agree with TRBD1. V lost 6 bases, J lost 1 base, and 8 bases stayed unmatched. Per germline, CDR1 MNHEY and CDR2 SVGAGI. CDR3 length equals 15 residues. The CDR3 here is CASRAGGLGNTEAFF. The CDR3, as DNA: TGTGCCAGCAGGGCAGGGGGATTAGGGAACACTGAAGCTTTCTTT.